The 26 T cell receptor beta chains reported below all come from one sample, sequenced in a study of shared clonotypes between healthy human individuals (dated by TCRdb to the early 2020s). The protocol used for the library was the immunoSEQ multiplex PCR assay. Held by TCRdb, this immuneACCESS table contains in-frame sequences only and omits some clones. Under half of the omission traces to an unresolved V gene where checked; the cause of the rest is unknown. The sample table shows a few hundred thousand clones, and around 87% are seen once. Roughly 16% of the sample is taken by the ten largest. Sequences were obtained from memory CD8+ T cells sorted from blood. The sample's cell subset or site, from its label and the paper: CD45RO+ cells pooled with CCR7-negative TemRA cells. The receptor set was obtained from a man aged 18 to 29 in good health.

The chain combines TRBV30 with TRBJ2-1, with D perhaps TRBD1 or TRBD2 (5 bases each). Per the germline V gene, CDR1 is GTSNPN and CDR2 is SVGIG (reference sequence). The V gene lost 0 bases and the J gene lost 8 bases, with 14 bases spanning the gap. The CDR3 runs to 14 residues. Written as DNA, the CDR3 is TGTGCCTGGAGTGTGGACCAGCAGGGAGATGAGCAGTTCTTC. This codes for CAWSVDQQGDEQFF. The variable domain in full, with the rest retrieved from reference TRBV30 and TRBJ2-1, is SQTIHQWPATLVQPVGSPLSLECTVEGTSNPNLYWYRQAAGRGLQLLFYSVGIGQISSEVPQNLSASRPQDRQFILSSKKLLLSDSGFYLCAWSVDQQGDEQFFGPGTRLTVL.

This chain connects TRBV6-6 to TRBJ2-3; 12 bases align to TRBD2. The CDR3 sequence is 16 residues long. Germline V gene data show CDR1 as MNHNY and CDR2 as SVGAGI (reference sequence). With 0 bases clipped from V and 3 bases from J, the junction kept 1 base outside the gene matches. CDR3 sequence (DNA): TGTGCCAGCAGTTACTCTCTAGCGGGGGGGACAGATACGCAGTATTTT. Its translation: CASSYSLAGGTDTQYF.

This clone occurred once. The chain uses TRBV19 and TRBJ1-2; D possibly corresponds to TRBD1 (5 bases). The V end lost 6 bases, the J end lost 0 bases, and 14 bases lay between the germline ends. Per the germline V gene, CDR1 is LNHDA and CDR2 is SQIVND (reference sequence). The CDR3 is made up of 15 amino acids. CDR3 sequence reads: CASSRDGEANYGYTF. CDR3 coding DNA: TGTGCCAGTAGCAGGGACGGAGAAGCTAACTATGGCTACACCTTC.

The rearrangement uses TRBV7-8 and TRBJ2-1, with 8 nucleotides matching TRBD2. The CDR3 sequence is 15 residues long. The ends lost 1 base at V and 7 bases at J; junction bases unmatched: 6. CDR1 is SGHVS and CDR2 is FQNEAQ in the germline V gene. The DNA of the CDR3 is TGTGCCAGCAGCTTAGTTGCGGGAGGTAGTAATGAGCAGTTCTTC. Its protein is CASSLVAGGSNEQFF.

The rearrangement links TRBV27 to TRBJ2-7, with D perhaps matching TRBD1 (5 bases). Germline CDR1 and CDR2: MNHEY and SMNVEV (reference sequence). The CDR3 totals 14 residues. V lost 6 bases and J 6 bases, leaving 18 bases between the germline ends. This chain's CDR3 is CASRDSDSYGEQYF. CDR3 nucleotides: TGTGCCAGCAGAGACTCAGACAGTTACGGCGAGCAGTACTTC.

The chain joins TRBV5-8 to TRBJ1-5, with TRBD1 matching over 12 bases. The germline CDR1 and CDR2 sequences are SGHTS and YDEGEE. The CDR3 is made up of 19 amino acids. J lost 0 bases, V lost 4 bases, and 11 bases had no gene match. In DNA, the CDR3 is TGTGCCAGCAGCGGGTCTAGCCGGGACAGGGGGCCTAGCAATCAGCCCCAGCATTTT. Translation gives CASSGSSRDRGPSNQPQHF.

V usage is TRBV9 and J usage is TRBJ1-1, with 9 positions matching TRBD1. The CDR3 loop spans 15 amino acids. With V trimmed by 3 bases and J by 3 bases, 6 bases remained unmatched. The germline V gene encodes CDR1 SGDLS and CDR2 YYNGEE. Here the CDR3 reads CASSGKQGAYTEAFF. CDR3 DNA: TGTGCCAGCAGCGGGAAACAGGGGGCATACACTGAAGCTTTCTTT.

This clone was counted many times. The CDR3 coding sequence is TGTGCCAGCAGCCCCCTGGGGAGCGGGAGGGCAGATACGCAGTATTTT. This encodes CASSPLGSGRADTQYF. The chain uses TRBV7-9 and TRBJ2-3, with 10 bases aligning to TRBD2. The germline V gene encodes CDR1 SEHNR and CDR2 FQNEAQ (reference sequence). There are 16 residues in the CDR3. The V and J ends lost 5 bases and 4 bases, in that order; junction bases with no gene match: 9.

The V and J genes are TRBV30 and TRBJ1-1; 8 bases align to TRBD1. The germline V gene encodes CDR1 GTSNPN and CDR2 SVGIG (reference sequence). The V gene end was trimmed by 1 base and the J gene end by 5 bases; junction bases not matched to a gene: 6. This CDR3 region has 14 residues. The CDR3, as DNA: TGTGCCTGGAGTGGGACAGGGCGAAGGACTGAAGCTTTCTTT. Its translation is CAWSGTGRRTEAFF.

The CDR3 DNA is TGCGCCAGCAGCCAAGCGCCGGGACAGGGACCTGTTGAGACCCAGTACTTC. As protein: CASSQAPGQGPVETQYF. The V and J genes are TRBV4-1 and TRBJ2-5; 9 bases are a match to TRBD1. CDR3 length: 17 amino acids. The V gene's germline CDR1 is MGHRA and CDR2 YSYEKL. The V and J ends lost 1 base and 5 bases, in that order; junction bases with no gene match: 11.

By its share, this clone is medium-sized (0.01 to 0.1%). V and J are TRBV4-1 and TRBJ2-7, with TRBD2 as a possible D gene (6 bases). With 1 base removed from V and 0 bases from J, the gap between germline ends came to 10 bases. There are 15 residues in the CDR3. Per the germline V gene, CDR1 is MGHRA and CDR2 is YSYEKL. Written as DNA, the CDR3 is TGCGCCAGCAGCCAAGTTTTCGGGAGCTCCTACGAGCAGTACTTC. Amino acid sequence: CASSQVFGSSYEQYF.

The chain combines TRBV28 with TRBJ1-6, with D perhaps TRBD1 (6 bases). Trimming took 2 bases from V and 3 from J, leaving 8 bases between them. Germline V CDR1 and CDR2: MDHEN, SYDVKM. This CDR3 comprises 15 residues. CDR3 sequence reads: CASSLLDSYNSPLHF. Here the CDR3 DNA reads TGTGCCAGCAGTTTACTGGACAGCTATAATTCACCCCTCCACTTT.

This chain connects TRBV6-6 to TRBJ2-5; no clear D. V lost 0 bases and J lost 5, with 10 bases in between. The V gene's germline CDR1 is MNHNY and CDR2 SVGAGI (reference sequence). The CDR3 length is 14 residues. CDR3 DNA: TGTGCCAGCAGTTACTCTTGGTTGGGGGAGACCCAGTACTTC. Translation gives CASSYSWLGETQYF.

V and J are TRBV4-1 and TRBJ2-3, with D tentatively TRBD1 (6 bases). CDR1 and CDR2 from the germline V gene are MGHRA and YSYEKL. V shed 0 bases and J shed 2 bases, with 15 bases lying between them. The CDR3 consists of 17 residues. The CDR3 here is CASSQDPPGADTDTQYF. The DNA for the CDR3 is TGCGCCAGCAGCCAAGATCCCCCAGGGGCCGACACAGATACGCAGTATTTT.

The chain links TRBV4-3 to TRBJ2-7, with a tentative D call TRBD2 (5 bases). Trimming shortened V by 0 bases and J by 0 bases, and 9 bases separated the two germline ends. This CDR3 has 15 amino acids. The V gene's germline CDR1 is LGHNA and CDR2 YSLEER. Here the CDR3 reads CASSQDEGSSYEQYF. CDR3 bases: TGCGCCAGCAGCCAAGATGAGGGTTCCTCCTACGAGCAGTACTTC.

The chain has TRBV28 and TRBJ2-5; D not resolved. Trimming cost V 3 bases and J 0 bases, with 5 bases left between them. This CDR3 region has 13 residues. Germline V gives CDR1 MDHEN, CDR2 SYDVKM. The CDR3 region is CASSFRDQETQYF. In DNA, the CDR3 is TGTGCCAGCAGTTTCCGGGACCAAGAGACCCAGTACTTC.

The chain recombines TRBV11-2 with TRBJ2-7; possible D gene TRBD2, 5 bases. The CDR3 runs 14 residues. CDR1 SGHAT and CDR2 FQNNGV come from the germline V gene. Trimming removed 5 bases from V and 5 bases from J, with 16 bases in between. As DNA, the CDR3 is TGTGCCAGCAGCCCACTCCCTGACGGGGACGAGCAGTACTTC. Amino acid sequence: CASSPLPDGDEQYF. Full variable domain (rest looked up from reference TRBV11-2 and TRBJ2-7): EAGVAQSPRYKIIEKRQSVAFWCNPISGHATLYWYQQILGQGPKLLIQFQNNGVVDDSQLPKDRFSAERLKGVDSTLKIQPAKLEDSAVYLCASSPLPDGDEQYFGPGTRLTVT.

The chain uses TRBV5-6 and TRBJ1-4; 8 bases are shared with TRBD1. The CDR3 consists of 14 residues. Germline trimming cut 4 bases from V and 7 bases from J; bases unmatched to any gene: 6. The V gene's germline CDR1 is SGHDT and CDR2 YYEEEE. CDR3 bases: TGTGCCAGCAGCACGGGACAGGTTTTTGAAAAACTGTTTTTT. Its protein is CASSTGQVFEKLFF.

V gene TRBV28 combines with J gene TRBJ2-7, with no clear D. The CDR3 length is 19 residues. The V and J ends lost 3 bases and 0 bases respectively, with 24 bases between them. Per germline, CDR1 MDHEN and CDR2 SYDVKM. The CDR3 sequence: CASSFALVGTTVSSYEQYF. DNA for the CDR3: TGTGCCAGCAGTTTTGCTCTTGTGGGAACAACGGTAAGCTCCTACGAGCAGTACTTC.

Many counts were recorded for this clone. This chain uses TRBV5-1 with TRBJ2-1; 7 positions match TRBD1. J gave up 3 bases and V 0 bases, and 6 bases lay outside the gene matches. The CDR3 runs to 16 residues. Germline-derived CDR1 and CDR2 are SGHRS and YFSETQ. CDR3 sequence: CASSLEGGTNYNEQFF. The CDR3 DNA reads as TGCGCCAGCAGCTTGGAAGGGGGCACCAACTACAATGAGCAGTTCTTC. Drawing the rest from reference TRBV5-1 and TRBJ2-1, the complete variable domain is KAGVTQTPRYLIKTRGQQVTLSCSPISGHRSVSWYQQTPGQGLQFLFEYFSETQRNKGNFPGRFSGRQFSNSRSEMNVSTLELGDSALYLCASSLEGGTNYNEQFFGPGTRLTVL.

This clone was recorded only once. The chain links TRBV5-1 to TRBJ2-5; D is unresolved. This CDR3 is built from 15 residues. The germline V gene has CDR1 SGHRS and CDR2 YFSETQ. V was shortened by 0 bases and J by 2 bases, with 11 bases between the two germline ends. CDR3 sequence (DNA): TGCGCCAGCAGCTTGGGTTGGGCGGAGCAAGAGACCCAGTACTTC. This codes for CASSLGWAEQETQYF.

This clone has a handful of counts. The rearrangement links TRBV4-3 to TRBJ2-1; the match to TRBD2 covers 11 bases. The CDR3 totals 17 residues. The V and J ends lost 4 bases and 7 bases, in that order; junction bases with no gene match: 12. From germline, CDR1 is LGHNA and CDR2 YSLEER. The CDR3 is CASSLTLSGRAGNEQFF. The CDR3 nucleotides are TGCGCCAGCAGCCTAACCCTTAGCGGGAGGGCCGGGAATGAGCAGTTCTTC.

This sequence joins TRBV5-4 and TRBJ2-5; D is perhaps TRBD1 (5 bases). Germline CDR1 SGHNT, CDR2 YYREEE (reference sequence). The CDR3 contains 14 residues. Trimming took off 3 bases at V and 2 bases at J, with 11 bases between the two ends. In DNA form, the CDR3 reads TGTGCCAGCAGCTCAGACAGCATTCAAGAGACCCAGTACTTC. Its protein is CASSSDSIQETQYF.

The chain joins TRBV7-8 to TRBJ2-2, with TRBD1 matching 7 bases. The CDR3 is 16 residues long. V shed 1 base and J 3 bases; nucleotides not matched to a gene: 5. Per the germline V gene, CDR1 is SGHVS and CDR2 is FQNEAQ. CDR3 sequence: CASSLVTGAYTGELFF. DNA of the CDR3: TGTGCCAGCAGCTTAGTAACAGGGGCCTACACCGGGGAGCTGTTTTTT.

Comment on this clone: Within the sample, other DNA sequences also encode this same CDR3. V is TRBV27 and J is TRBJ1-5, with unresolved D. Germline CDR1 and CDR2: MNHEY and SMNVEV (reference sequence). The CDR3 is made up of 13 amino acids. Trimming removed 4 bases from V and 1 base from J, with 5 bases in between. The CDR3 here is CASSYGSNQPQHF. The CDR3 bases are TGTGCCAGCAGTTACGGAAGCAATCAGCCCCAGCATTTT.

The rearrangement uses TRBV13 and TRBJ2-1; D unclear. Germline lookup yields CDR1 PRHDT and CDR2 FYEKMQ (reference sequence). The CDR3 totals 14 residues. Trimming cost V 2 bases and J 1 base, with 6 bases left between them. The CDR3 is CASSLSRSYNEQFF. CDR3 DNA sequence: TGTGCCAGCAGCTTAAGCAGGTCCTACAATGAGCAGTTCTTC.